The 7 T cell receptor beta chains below were found in one sample sequenced in a study of T-cell memory formation after mild COVID-19. TCRdb re-analysed the 5' RACE reads in MiXCR, keeping a single row per CDR3 protein. The repertoire holds 350,000 to 450,000 distinct CDR3 sequences, with around 27% as singletons. Sequenced: PBMCs or a T cell subset sorted from them (not recorded which). These receptors were obtained from an adult woman who had mild COVID-19 (a few samples of this study predate the infection). Cell type and time point are not known.

This clonotype was seen only a few times. The rearrangement links TRBV7-8 to TRBJ2-4; the D gene is possibly TRBD2 (6 bases). Trimming pared 5 bases from V and 6 bases from J, leaving 17 bases between. The CDR3 covers 15 residues. Looked up from germline, CDR1 is SGHVS and CDR2 is FQNEAQ. CDR3 sequence: CASSPTGRGRNIQYF. CDR3 bases: TGTGCCAGCAGCCCTACCGGACGGGGGAGAAACATTCAGTACTTC.

This clonotype was counted only a few times. The gene calls are TRBV7-9 and TRBJ2-1, with D perhaps TRBD1 (6 bases). The CDR3 is made up of 14 amino acids. CDR1 and CDR2 from the germline V gene are SEHNR and FQNEAQ (reference sequence). The V end lost 5 bases, the J end lost 3 bases, and 11 bases lay between the germline ends. The CDR3: CASSGTLGYNEQFF. The CDR3, as DNA: TGTGCCAGCAGCGGGACACTAGGCTACAATGAGCAGTTCTTC. Looking up the rest from reference TRBV7-9 and TRBJ2-1 gives the full variable domain: DTGVSQNPRHKITKRGQNVTFRCDPISEHNRLYWYRQTLGQGPEFLTYFQNEAQLEKSRLLSDRFSAERPKGSFSTLEIQRTEQGDSAMYLCASSGTLGYNEQFFGPGTRLTVL.

The rearrangement links TRBV7-8 to TRBJ2-3; 10 bases agree with TRBD2. CDR1 and CDR2 from the germline V gene are SGHVS and FQNEAQ. The J segment lost 5 bases and the V segment lost 5 bases, leaving 16 bases of the junction unmatched. This CDR3 has 18 residues. The DNA for the CDR3 is TGTGCCAGCAGCAGAATTGACCGAGCGGGGGGGCCTGGAGATACGCAGTATTTT. Its translation: CASSRIDRAGGPGDTQYF. Full variable domain (remainder filled in from reference TRBV7-8 and TRBJ2-3): GAGVSQSPRYKVAKRGQDVALRCDPISGHVSLFWYQQALGQGPEFLTYFQNEAQLDKSGLPSDRFFAERPEGSVSTLKIQRTQQEDSAVYLCASSRIDRAGGPGDTQYFGPGTRLTVL.

At least ten counts were recorded for this clonotype. The chain recombines TRBV24-1 with TRBJ2-3; 10 nucleotides line up with TRBD1. V gave up 4 bases and J gave up 1 base; unmatched junction bases: 4. Germline lookup yields CDR1 KGHDR and CDR2 SFDVKD. This CDR3 is 16 amino acids long. Here the CDR3 DNA reads TGTGCCACCAGTGAGCCCGGGACAGGGGGCACAGATACGCAGTATTTT. Protein product: CATSEPGTGGTDTQYF.

This clonotype has ten or more counts. V usage is TRBV9 and J usage is TRBJ2-2; D uncertain. The CDR3 loop spans 12 amino acids. V was trimmed by 0 bases and J by 3 bases, leaving 0 bases between them. Germline V gene sequence: CDR1 SGDLS, CDR2 YYNGEE. The CDR3: CASSVDTGELFF. CDR3 nucleotides: TGTGCCAGCAGCGTAGACACCGGGGAGCTGTTTTTT. The variable domain in full, with the rest retrieved from reference TRBV9 and TRBJ2-2, is DSGVTQTPKHLITATGQRVTLRCSPRSGDLSVYWYQQSLDQGLQFLIQYYNGEERAKGNILERFSAQQFPDLHSELNLSSLELGDSALYFCASSVDTGELFFGEGSRLTVL.

In this sample, this clonotype turned up many times. The chain is built from TRBV10-3 and TRBJ2-7, with D perhaps matching TRBD2 (6 bases). The CDR3 loop spans 13 amino acids. V was clipped by 2 bases and J by 3 bases, with 8 bases between them. Germline values: CDR1 ENHRY, CDR2 SYGVKD. CDR3 region: CAISELGGYEQYF. As DNA, the CDR3 is TGTGCCATCAGTGAGCTGGGGGGCTACGAGCAGTACTTC.

This chain uses TRBV5-4 with TRBJ2-7, with D unresolved. Deletions cut 0 bases from V and 4 bases from J, with 17 bases between. Germline V gene data show CDR1 as SGHNT and CDR2 as YYREEE (reference sequence). The CDR3 loop spans 16 amino acids. CDR3 in DNA: TGTGCCAGCAGCTTGGGGGGTGTTTTGGCGTCATACGAGCAGTACTTC. It specifies CASSLGGVLASYEQYF.